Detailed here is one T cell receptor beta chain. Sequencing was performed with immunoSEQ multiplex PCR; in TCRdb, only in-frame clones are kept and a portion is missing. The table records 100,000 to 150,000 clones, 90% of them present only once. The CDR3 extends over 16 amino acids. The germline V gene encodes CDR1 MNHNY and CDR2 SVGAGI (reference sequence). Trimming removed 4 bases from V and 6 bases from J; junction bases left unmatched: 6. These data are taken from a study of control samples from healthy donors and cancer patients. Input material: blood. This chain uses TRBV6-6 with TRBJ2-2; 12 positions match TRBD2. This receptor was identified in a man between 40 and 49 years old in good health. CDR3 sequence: CASSSTASGGAGELFF. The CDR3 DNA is TGTGCCAGCAGTTCCACCGCTAGCGGGGGGGCCGGGGAGCTGTTTTTT.